This section outlines one TCR beta chain sequence together with its context. Its antigen is not known. Germline loops: CDR1 SGHDN, CDR2 FVKESK. The V and J ends lost 0 bases and 7 bases, in that order; junction bases with no gene match: 13. The CDR3 has 17 residues. The data stem from a study of T cells in tuberculosis. Overall study findings and caveats: Active tuberculosis alpha repertoires lay closer to GMM-specific TCRs than controls'. Active tuberculosis cases were adults; controls were adolescents. Classification accuracy was around 85% (AUROC roughly 0.9) with the GMM-specific repertoire.

Sequenced by immunoSEQ multiplex PCR; TCRdb stores in-frame clones only, minus some. The repertoire has 20,000 to 25,000 clones, 90% to 95% of them found once; the top ten carry about 17%. V and J are TRBV14 and TRBJ1-2; the match to TRBD1 covers 8 bases. The TCR was taken from a donor aged 10-29 years with latent tuberculosis or without tuberculosis infection. Some clones in this sample may be carry-over from other donors' samples. Sequences were obtained from PBMCs. The CDR3: CASSQDWTGRWLGGYTF. The CDR3 nucleotides are TGTGCCAGCAGCCAAGATTGGACAGGGCGGTGGCTAGGTGGCTACACCTTC.